Listed below are T cell receptor beta chains from one sample, sequenced in a study of cytomegalovirus exposure and HLA in healthy donors. The table came from immunoSEQ multiplex PCR; TCRdb's copy has only in-frame clones and leaves some out. Of about 140,000 clones listed, 73% are singletons. The sequencing input was PBMCs. Source of these receptors: a woman aged 40-49 years in good health and CMV-seronegative. The CDR3 runs from the conserved cysteine through the conserved F or W. D genes are given only for firm matches. Clone size appears in some rows only: once, few, many, or a class for an expanded clone.

j_call v_call d_call clone_size cdr3_aa cdr3_nt
TRBJ2-2 TRBV27 TRBD2 . CATLLKRGTGELFF TGTGCCACCCTGCTAAAGCGGGGAACCGGGGAGCTGTTTTTT
TRBJ2-3 TRBV9 . . CASSVATSLSLQYF TGTGCCAGCAGCGTAGCTACTTCTCTTTCCCTGCAGTATTTT
TRBJ1-2 TRBV6-1 . few CASSDLGAGGYTF TGTGCCAGCAGTGATCTGGGGGCGGGTGGCTACACCTTC
TRBJ1-1 TRBV19 . . CASIGRGQNTEAFF TGTGCCAGTATAGGACGGGGACAAAACACTGAAGCTTTCTTT
TRBJ1-6 TRBV4-3 TRBD1 . CASSRRFGTGEGSPLHF TGCGCCAGCAGCCGGAGGTTCGGGACAGGGGAAGGTTCACCCCTCCACTTT
TRBJ2-2 TRBV11-3 . . CASSYHRSNTGELFF TGTGCCAGCAGCTACCACCGGAGTAACACCGGGGAGCTGTTTTTT
TRBJ1-2 TRBV7-8 TRBD1 . CASSLGPGQGKSGYTF TGTGCCAGCAGCTTAGGGCCCGGACAGGGCAAAAGTGGCTACACCTTC
TRBJ1-2 TRBV6-1 . few CASSEVGDGYTF TGTGCCAGCAGTGAAGTAGGGGATGGCTACACCTTC
TRBJ1-4 TRBV7-9 . . CASSVTESEKLFF TGTGCCAGCAGCGTGACAGAGAGTGAAAAACTGTTTTTT
TRBJ2-2 TRBV7-9 . . CASSPYGQYTGELFF TGTGCCAGCAGCCCGTATGGGCAGTACACCGGGGAGCTGTTTTTT
TRBJ1-1 TRBV7-8 TRBD1 . CASSLQGMNTEAFF TGTGCCAGCAGCCTACAGGGGATGAACACTGAAGCTTTCTTT
TRBJ1-4 TRBV2 . few CASSLRTATNEKLFF TGTGCCAGCAGTCTCCGGACAGCAACTAATGAAAAACTGTTTTTT
TRBJ1-2 TRBV4-3 . . CASSQDTANYGYTF TGCGCCAGCAGCCAAGATACAGCTAACTATGGCTACACCTTC
TRBJ1-2 TRBV5-5 TRBD1 . CASSHGQAYGYTF TGTGCCAGCAGCCACGGACAGGCCTATGGCTACACCTTC
TRBJ2-7 TRBV2 TRBD1 once CASSVDRSRYYEQYF TGTGCCAGCAGTGTGGACAGGTCAAGATACTACGAGCAGTACTTC
TRBJ1-4 TRBV5-6 TRBD1 . CASSSRDRGTNEKLFF TGTGCCAGCAGCTCCCGGGACAGGGGAACTAATGAAAAACTGTTTTTT
TRBJ1-4 TRBV6-5 . . CASSYSRAVNEKLFF TGTGCCAGCAGTTACTCCCGCGCGGTTAATGAAAAACTGTTTTTT
TRBJ2-1 TRBV9 . . CASSGGRGAYNEQFF TGTGCCAGCAGCGGAGGCAGGGGGGCCTACAATGAGCAGTTCTTC
TRBJ2-3 TRBV4-2 . . CASSQFQQGYTQYF TGTGCCAGCAGCCAGTTTCAACAGGGATATACGCAGTATTTT
TRBJ1-6 TRBV19 TRBD1 . CASSIERTGLSPLHF TGTGCCAGTAGTATTGAGAGGACAGGTTTGTCACCCCTCCACTTT
TRBJ1-6 TRBV6-1 TRBD1 . CASLIGGQGFLPLHF TGTGCCAGCTTGATCGGAGGACAGGGATTTTTACCCCTCCACTTT
TRBJ2-1 TRBV19 TRBD1 . CASSIGMGQIYNEQFF TGTGCCAGTAGTATCGGGATGGGACAGATCTACAATGAGCAGTTCTTC
TRBJ2-1 TRBV7-9 . . CASSFGYSGNEQFF TGTGCCAGCAGCTTCGGCTATTCGGGCAATGAGCAGTTCTTC
TRBJ1-5 TRBV10-3 . . CAIKAGTTSNQPQHF TGTGCCATCAAAGCCGGGACAACCAGCAATCAGCCCCAGCATTTT
TRBJ1-5 TRBV28 TRBD1 few CASWPPGQGNQPQHF TGTGCCAGCTGGCCGCCCGGACAGGGCAATCAGCCCCAGCATTTT
TRBJ1-5 TRBV7-8 . . CASSSGQYSNQPQHF TGTGCCAGCAGCTCTGGACAGTATAGCAATCAGCCCCAGCATTTT
TRBJ1-2 TRBV28 . . CASSLQAGSYGYTF TGTGCCAGCAGTTTACAAGCAGGGTCCTATGGCTACACCTTC
TRBJ1-4 TRBV4-1 . . CASSQDFGGREKLFF TGCGCCAGCAGCCAAGATTTCGGAGGGAGGGAAAAACTGTTTTTT
TRBJ1-1 TRBV18 . . CASSPPGRSGSTEAFF TGTGCCAGCTCCCCCCCGGGTCGTTCCGGTTCCACTGAAGCTTTCTTT
TRBJ2-3 TRBV4-1 . . CASSQDAGSSTDTQYF TGCGCCAGCAGCCAAGATGCGGGGTCGAGCACAGATACGCAGTATTTT
TRBJ1-2 TRBV7-9 . . CASSSLNYGYTF TGTGCCAGCAGCTCCCTTAACTATGGCTACACCTTC
TRBJ2-1 TRBV5-4 TRBD2 . CASRLAEYNEQFF TGTGCCAGCAGACTAGCGGAGTACAATGAGCAGTTCTTC
TRBJ2-7 TRBV15 . once CATSRDRGGYEQYF TGTGCCACCAGCAGAGATCGAGGAGGTTACGAGCAGTACTTC
TRBJ1-1 TRBV7-9 . . CASSLTGTSNTEAFF TGTGCCAGCAGCTTAACGGGGACATCGAACACTGAAGCTTTCTTT
TRBJ1-1 TRBV6-1 . . CASSDTGNTEAFF TGTGCCAGCAGTGACACAGGGAACACTGAAGCTTTCTTT
TRBJ2-5 TRBV5-4 TRBD2 few CASSQGLGSLTETQYF TGTGCCAGCAGCCAAGGACTAGGGAGCCTCACGGAGACCCAGTACTTC
TRBJ2-5 TRBV5-1 TRBD1 . CASRLDRGRETQYF TGCGCCAGCAGGCTAGACAGGGGGCGAGAGACCCAGTACTTC
TRBJ1-1 TRBV2 . many CASSVGHLAAFF TGTGCCAGCAGTGTGGGACACCTGGCAGCTTTCTTT